This TCR beta chain originates from a study of tumor T cells in aggressive B-cell lymphoma. Some clones are missing from TCRdb's copy, which holds only in-frame ones; the method was immunoSEQ multiplex PCR. The table lists 3,000 to 3,500 clones, 85% of them singletons, with about 4.2% in the top ten. CDR3 size: 16 residues. Germline V gene sequence: CDR1 KGHSH, CDR2 LQKENI. V trimming: 1 base; J trimming: 0 bases; junction bases outside the gene matches: 6. The TCR was taken from an adult with diffuse large B cell lymphoma. Sequencing was carried out using tumor tissue. The genes are TRBV18 and TRBJ2-7, with 7 positions matching TRBD2. The CDR3: CASSPRVGGGSYEQYF. The CDR3 DNA reads as TGTGCCAGCTCACCACGGGTGGGCGGGGGCTCCTACGAGCAGTACTTC. The complete variable domain, with remaining parts taken from reference TRBV18 and TRBJ2-7, reads NAGVMQNPRHLVRRRGQEARLRCSPMKGHSHVYWYRQLPEEGLKFMVYLQKENIIDESGMPKERFSAEFPKEGPSILRIQQVVRGDSAAYFCASSPRVGGGSYEQYFGPGTRLTVT.